The next 9 T cell receptor beta chains were all read from a single sample in a study of post-analysis software for immune sequencing data. Study results and caveats: Higher frequency in patients than in controls was seen for roughly five TRBV segments, with TRBV5-6, TRBV5-1 and TRBV20-1 among them.

The library was made from cDNA and included unique molecular identifiers. TCRdb itself ran the PCR reads through MiXCR, one entry per CDR3 protein. Among roughly 540,000 distinct CDR3 sequences listed, 30% to 40% were seen once. These TCRs are of unknown antigen specificity. The sequencing input was blood. These receptors were obtained from a girl aged 2-17 years with multiple sclerosis.

V usage is TRBV10-3 and J usage is TRBJ1-2; D remains unclear. CDR1 is ENHRY, CDR2 SYGVKD, per germline. Trimming removed 3 bases at V and 2 bases at J, with 10 bases between. The CDR3 runs to 14 residues. The CDR3 DNA reads TGTGCCATCAGTGATAACGCCCTGAACTATGGCTACACCTTC. Translation gives CAISDNALNYGYTF.

This clonotype was counted a few times. The genes are TRBV5-6 and TRBJ2-1, with D possibly matching TRBD2 (6 bases). This CDR3 spans 17 amino acids. The germline gives CDR1 SGHDT, CDR2 YYEEEE. V dropped 0 bases and J dropped 3 bases, with 16 bases sitting between them. CDR3 sequence: CASSLGVGLAIYNEQFF. DNA of the CDR3: TGTGCCAGCAGCTTGGGCGTGGGACTGGCGATCTACAATGAGCAGTTCTTC.

This clonotype was recorded many times. The gene calls are TRBV29-1 and TRBJ2-4; a weak D match, TRBD1 (6 bases). There are 14 residues in the CDR3. Deletions cut 5 bases from V and 1 base from J, with 12 bases between. Per the germline V gene, CDR1 is SQVTM and CDR2 is ANQGSEA. The CDR3 loop is CSVWTVNAKNIQYF. The CDR3 DNA reads as TGCAGCGTTTGGACAGTTAACGCCAAAAACATTCAGTACTTC.

This rearrangement joins TRBV6-2 or TRBV6-3 to TRBJ2-1; the D call may be TRBD1 or TRBD2 (5 bases each). The CDR3 consists of 15 residues. V dropped 0 bases and J dropped 2 bases, with 8 bases sitting between them. Germline-derived CDR1 and CDR2 are MNHEY and SVGEGT. The CDR3 region is CASSYSGTPYNEQFF. CDR3 DNA sequence: TGTGCCAGCAGTTACTCCGGGACCCCCTACAATGAGCAGTTCTTC.

The chain is built from TRBV18 and TRBJ1-1; possible D gene TRBD1, 5 bases. Germline V gene data show CDR1 as KGHSH and CDR2 as LQKENI. The V gene lost 1 base and the J gene lost 11 bases, with 8 bases spanning the gap. This CDR3 is built from 11 residues. The CDR3, as DNA: TGTGCCAGCTCACCACAAAGGGGTGCTTTCTTT. Amino acid sequence: CASSPQRGAFF.

There are a few counts of this clonotype. The rearrangement links TRBV20-1 to TRBJ1-5; D is undetermined. V was pared by 6 bases and J by 6 bases, with 27 bases between. This CDR3 spans 17 amino acids. Looked up from germline, CDR1 is DFQATT and CDR2 is SNEGSKA (reference sequence). The CDR3 bases are TGCAGTGCGAGCGGAGGTTCAGGACGGATAATGACTCAGCCCCAGCATTTT. Amino acids: CSASGGSGRIMTQPQHF.

The chain links TRBV5-6 to TRBJ2-7; D might be TRBD1 or TRBD2, each matching 5 bases. The J call may be incorrect, as the DNA end agrees better with TRBJ2-5. Per the germline V gene, CDR1 is SGHDT and CDR2 is YYEEEE. CDR3 length: 14 residues. CDR3 residues: CASTYGTPEKTQYF. DNA for the CDR3: TGTGCCAGCACCTACGGGACCCCCGAAAAGACCCAGTACTTC.

This clonotype has only a few counts. This sequence joins TRBV7-2 and TRBJ1-1; 8 nucleotides match TRBD1. V shed 1 base and J 3 bases; nucleotides not matched to a gene: 7. Germline loops: CDR1 SGHTA, CDR2 FQGNSA. This CDR3 has 16 amino acids. The DNA for the CDR3 is TGTGCCAGCAGCTTAGTCCCAGGGGGCGGTTACACTGAAGCTTTCTTT. Protein sequence: CASSLVPGGGYTEAFF.

The rearrangement joins TRBV29-1 to TRBJ2-5; no firm D call. The CDR3 totals 13 residues. Trimming pared 3 bases from V and 5 bases from J, leaving 13 bases between. The V gene's germline CDR1 is SQVTM and CDR2 ANQGSEA. CDR3 in DNA: TGCAGCGTTGAGATTCAGTCGCTGGAGACCCAGTACTTC. Translation gives CSVEIQSLETQYF.